The 11 T cell receptor beta chains in this list originate from one sample, sequenced in a study of T cell responses to AZD1222 COVID-19 vaccine. Assay used: immunoSEQ multiplex PCR; TCRdb lists only in-frame clones, some missing. The sample carries approximately 140,000 clones, approximately 95% recorded once. Sequences were derived from peripheral blood, sampled on day 0 of MenACWY control vaccination. The receptors here all came from an adult in good health.

This chain uses TRBV4-2 with TRBJ1-3; D gene ambiguous. Germline V gene data show CDR1 as LGHNA and CDR2 as YNFKEQ. V gave up 0 bases and J gave up 1 base, with 4 bases separating them. CDR3 length equals 14 residues. The CDR3 nucleotides read TGTGCCAGCAGCCAAGATCCATCTGGAAACACCATATATTTT. It yields the protein CASSQDPSGNTIYF.

The sample holds one count of this clone. The V gene is TRBV6-5, the J gene TRBJ2-1; D gene unclear. Trimming cost V 0 bases and J 1 base, with 7 bases left between them. Per the germline V gene, CDR1 is MNHEY and CDR2 is SVGAGI. CDR3 length: 15 residues. For the CDR3, the DNA is TGTGCCAGCAGTTACTCAGCCGAATCCTACAATGAGCAGTTCTTC. Translated, it gives CASSYSAESYNEQFF.

The V and J genes are TRBV9 and TRBJ2-2, with D uncertain. The CDR3 covers 13 residues. Germline CDR1 and CDR2: SGDLS and YYNGEE. V gave up 1 base and J gave up 7 bases, with 8 bases separating them. The DNA for the CDR3 is TGTGCCAGCAGCGTAAGGTTTGGCGGGGAGCTGTTTTTT. This sequence encodes CASSVRFGGELFF. Supplemented by reference TRBV9 and TRBJ2-2, the full variable domain reads DSGVTQTPKHLITATGQRVTLRCSPRSGDLSVYWYQQSLDQGLQFLIQYYNGEERAKGNILERFSAQQFPDLHSELNLSSLELGDSALYFCASSVRFGGELFFGEGSRLTVL.

The chain uses TRBV5-8 and TRBJ2-1; D is undetermined. This CDR3 is built from 16 residues. V shed 1 base and J shed 6 bases, with 17 bases lying between them. Germline CDR1 and CDR2: SGHTS and YDEGEE. The CDR3 reads CASSLFGRTKGNEQFF. Here the CDR3 DNA reads TGTGCCAGCAGCTTGTTCGGGCGAACCAAGGGCAATGAGCAGTTCTTC.

CDR3 residues: CASSQDSPLHF. The DNA for the CDR3 is TGCGCCAGCAGCCAAGATTCACCCCTCCACTTT. The chain combines TRBV4-1 with TRBJ1-6; no clear D gene. V dropped 0 bases and J dropped 9 bases, with 0 bases sitting between them. Germline values: CDR1 MGHRA, CDR2 YSYEKL. The CDR3 is 11 amino acids.

The V and J genes are TRBV9 and TRBJ1-1; 8 positions match TRBD1. The CDR3 extends over 14 amino acids. The V and J ends lost 3 bases and 6 bases, in that order; junction bases with no gene match: 7. Looked up from germline, CDR1 is SGDLS and CDR2 is YYNGEE. The CDR3 is CASSARTGTPEAFF. The DNA for the CDR3 is TGTGCCAGCAGCGCTCGGACAGGGACTCCTGAAGCTTTCTTT.

In its sample, this clone was seen once. The chain employs TRBV6-5 and TRBJ1-2; tentative D call: TRBD1 (6 bases). Trimming cost V 1 base and J 3 bases, with 9 bases left between them. CDR1 is MNHEY, CDR2 SVGAGI, per germline. CDR3 length: 14 residues. In nucleotides, the CDR3 is TGTGCCAGCAGTTACTACCCAGGGGACTATGGCTACACCTTC. It yields the protein CASSYYPGDYGYTF.

V gene TRBV25-1 combines with J gene TRBJ1-6, with a tentative D call TRBD1 (6 bases). Germline assignment: CDR1 MGHDK and CDR2 SYGVNS. The V gene lost 6 bases and the J gene lost 0 bases, with 9 bases spanning the gap. The CDR3 has 15 amino acids. CDR3 sequence (DNA): TGTGCCAGCAGCAGGGGTAGCTCCTATAATTCACCCCTCCACTTT. Translation: CASSRGSSYNSPLHF.

V usage is TRBV24-1 and J usage is TRBJ2-2, with 9 bases aligning to TRBD1. The J segment lost 4 bases and the V segment lost 3 bases, leaving 8 bases of the junction unmatched. Germline V gene lookup returns CDR1 KGHDR and CDR2 SFDVKD. There are 17 residues in the CDR3. CDR3 nucleotide sequence: TGTGCCACCAGTGATGCGGGGACAGGGACGGCCACCGGGGAGCTGTTTTTT. This translates into CATSDAGTGTATGELFF.

CDR3 protein: CSVEVGVNEAFF. CDR3 DNA sequence: TGCAGCGTTGAAGTCGGCGTTAATGAAGCTTTCTTT. V usage is TRBV29-1 and J usage is TRBJ1-1, with unresolved D. The CDR3 has 12 residues. Germline CDR1 and CDR2: SQVTM and ANQGSEA. V dropped 1 base and J dropped 7 bases, with 10 bases sitting between them.

The chain links TRBV10-3 to TRBJ1-2; D perhaps matches TRBD1 (6 bases). This CDR3 is built from 15 residues. CDR1 and CDR2 from the germline V gene are ENHRY and SYGVKD. With 3 bases removed from V and 4 bases from J, the gap between germline ends came to 15 bases. The CDR3 DNA reads TGTGCCATCAGTGAAACCCCGGGGGGCCTCTATGGCTACACCTTC. Amino acids: CAISETPGGLYGYTF.